The sequence of this T cell receptor beta chain was determined in a study of cytomegalovirus exposure and HLA in healthy donors. The CDR3 length is 15 residues. With V trimmed by 6 bases and J by 6 bases, 11 bases remained unmatched. The V gene's germline CDR1 is SNHLY and CDR2 FYNNEI. Use of 60 Vbeta and 13 Jbeta primers characterized the PCR. Only in-frame clones appear in the TCRdb table, and some are missing; sequencing was by immunoSEQ multiplex PCR. The profile shows approximately 140,000 clones, around 75% of them singletons. This TCR came from a man aged 40-49 years in good health and CMV-seronegative. This sequence joins TRBV2 and TRBJ1-5, with 7 bases identical to TRBD1. Sequenced sample: PBMCs. CDR3 region: CASRRGTEGGQPQHF. Written as DNA, the CDR3 is TGTGCCAGCAGGCGAGGGACAGAGGGAGGTCAGCCCCAGCATTTT. Combining the CDR3 with reference TRBV2 and TRBJ1-5 gives the whole variable domain EPEVTQTPSHQVTQMGQEVILRCVPISNHLYFYWYRQILGQKVEFLVSFYNNEISEKSEIFDDQFSVERPDGSNFTLKIRSTKLEDSAMYFCASRRGTEGGQPQHFGDGTRLSIL.